This T cell receptor beta chain appears in the sequencing data of a study of control samples from healthy donors and cancer patients. Using immunoSEQ multiplex PCR, the repertoire was profiled, and TCRdb retains in-frame clones only, with some absent. The sample has just over 150,000 clones, over 90% seen once; the top ten hold around 2.4%. This clone has a single count. The V and J ends lost 9 bases and 4 bases, in that order; junction bases with no gene match: 8. Germline CDR1 is LNHDA and CDR2 is SQIVND (reference sequence). This CDR3 region has 14 residues. V is TRBV19 and J is TRBJ2-7; 11 positions match TRBD1. This receptor was identified in a man aged 50 to 60 in good health. The specimen was blood. The CDR3 sequence is CARSTGTGGYEQYF. In DNA form, the CDR3 reads TGTGCCAGAAGCACCGGGACAGGGGGGTACGAGCAGTACTTC.